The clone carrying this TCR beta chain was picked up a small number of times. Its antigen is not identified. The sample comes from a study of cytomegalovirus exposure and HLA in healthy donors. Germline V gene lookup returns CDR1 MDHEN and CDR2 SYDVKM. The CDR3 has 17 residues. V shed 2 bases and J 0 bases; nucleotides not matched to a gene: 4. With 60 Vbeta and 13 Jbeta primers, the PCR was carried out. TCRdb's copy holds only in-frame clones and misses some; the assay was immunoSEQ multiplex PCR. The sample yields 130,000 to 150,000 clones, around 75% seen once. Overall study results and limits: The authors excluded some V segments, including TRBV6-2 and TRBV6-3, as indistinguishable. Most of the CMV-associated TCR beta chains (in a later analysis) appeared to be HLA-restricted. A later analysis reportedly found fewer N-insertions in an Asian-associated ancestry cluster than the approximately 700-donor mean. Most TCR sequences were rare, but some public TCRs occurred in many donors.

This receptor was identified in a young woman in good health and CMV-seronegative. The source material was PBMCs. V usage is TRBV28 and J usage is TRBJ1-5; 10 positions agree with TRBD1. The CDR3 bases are TGTGCCAGCAGTTTACCCCGGACAGGGGGTAGCAATCAGCCCCAGCATTTT. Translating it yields CASSLPRTGGSNQPQHF.